The 22 T cell receptor beta chains in this list originate from one sample, sequenced in a study of OX40 agonist ivuxolimab in advanced cancers. TCRdb's copy holds only in-frame clones and misses some; the assay was immunoSEQ multiplex PCR. The sample lists about 50,000 clones, roughly 80% seen once, with 3% to 5% in the top ten. Sequenced here: CD4+ or CD8+ T cells sorted from blood, sampled in a trial of the OX40 agonist ivuxolimab. Every receptor here comes from an adult with an advanced solid tumor such as melanoma, head and neck, liver or kidney cancer.

The rearrangement uses TRBV19 and TRBJ2-1, with TRBD1 identical over 12 bases. The length of the CDR3 is 15 residues. Losses at the gene ends were 8 bases for V and 7 bases for J; bases not matched to a gene: 9. Germline-derived CDR1 and CDR2 are LNHDA and SQIVND (reference sequence). CDR3: CASQTRDRGPNEQFF. CDR3 bases: TGTGCCAGTCAAACCCGGGACAGGGGGCCGAATGAGCAGTTCTTC.

In its sample, this clone was seen once. The chain has TRBV18 and TRBJ2-3; D is unresolved. Per germline, CDR1 KGHSH and CDR2 LQKENI. The ends were cut back, 1 base at V and 3 bases at J, with 14 bases in the middle. The CDR3 totals 16 residues. The CDR3 loop reads CASSPLTLSATDTQYF. CDR3 bases: TGTGCCAGCTCACCACTAACCCTCTCAGCTACAGATACGCAGTATTTT.

The V gene is TRBV10-2, the J gene TRBJ2-1; 8 bases fit TRBD1. CDR1 and CDR2 (germline): WSHSY, SAAADI. The CDR3 sequence is 13 residues long. Trimming removed 10 bases from V and 8 bases from J; junction bases left unmatched: 10. As DNA, the CDR3 is TGCGCCACCACCTCCCAGGGGGCAGATGAGCAGTTCTTC. This translates into CATTSQGADEQFF.

This clone was counted between two and nine times. The DNA for the CDR3 is TGCGCCAGCAGCCTGCAGGCGCTCGATACGCAGTATTTT. Translated, it gives CASSLQALDTQYF. The V call is TRBV5-1, the J call TRBJ2-3; D unclear. The CDR3 covers 13 residues. V dropped 4 bases and J dropped 6 bases, with 12 bases sitting between them. Per the germline V gene, CDR1 is SGHRS and CDR2 is YFSETQ.

The chain has TRBV6-5 and TRBJ2-2, with D uncertain. CDR3 size: 13 residues. Per germline, CDR1 MNHEY and CDR2 SVGAGI. Trimming cost V 5 bases and J 5 bases, with 9 bases left between them. CDR3 nucleotide sequence: TGTGCCAGCAGTACCCCTGGGACCGGGGAGCTGTTTTTT. Its protein is CASSTPGTGELFF.

The chain recombines TRBV18 with TRBJ1-1; D is unresolved. V lost 1 base to trimming and J lost 5 bases, with 5 bases between them. From germline, CDR1 is KGHSH and CDR2 LQKENI. The CDR3 is 12 amino acids. CDR3 coding DNA: TGTGCCAGCTCACCACGGCGTACTGAAGCTTTCTTT. Amino acid sequence: CASSPRRTEAFF.

The chain recombines TRBV7-3 with TRBJ2-5; 8 bases agree with TRBD1. Trimming cost V 5 bases and J 2 bases; bases outside gene matches: 7. Germline assignment: CDR1 SGHTA and CDR2 FQGTGA. The CDR3 is made up of 15 amino acids. The CDR3 nucleotides read TGTGCCAGCAGCGACAGGGGTTCCCCTCAAGAGACCCAGTACTTC. Its protein is CASSDRGSPQETQYF.

V and J are TRBV28 and TRBJ1-1; 7 nucleotides align to TRBD1. The germline CDR1 and CDR2 sequences are MDHEN and SYDVKM. The CDR3 is 17 residues long. The junction had 10 bases not matched to a gene; V was cut back by 0 bases and J by 3 bases. The CDR3 region has the DNA TGTGCCAGCAGTTTATGGGACTTGACAGGGAGGGACACTGAAGCTTTCTTT. This codes for CASSLWDLTGRDTEAFF. Full variable domain (rest looked up from reference TRBV28 and TRBJ1-1): DVKVTQSSRYLVKRTGEKVFLECVQDMDHENMFWYRQDPGLGLRLIYFSYDVKMKEKGDIPEGYSVSREKKERFSLILESASTNQTSMYLCASSLWDLTGRDTEAFFGQGTRLTVV.

The chain couples TRBV4-2 to TRBJ2-1, with TRBD2 identical over 11 bases. The germline V gene has CDR1 LGHNA and CDR2 YNFKEQ. J was trimmed by 0 bases and V by 0 bases; bases with no gene match: 4. This CDR3 contains 18 residues. The CDR3 protein is CASSQDLAGGPSYNEQFF. CDR3 coding DNA: TGTGCCAGCAGCCAAGATCTAGCGGGAGGACCCTCCTACAATGAGCAGTTCTTC.

In DNA, the CDR3 is TGTGCCAGCAGGCTAGGACATCTCTACGAGCAGTACTTC. Amino acid sequence: CASRLGHLYEQYF. J is TRBJ2-5 and V is TRBV6-5, with a tentative D call TRBD1 (5 bases). The closer fit of TRBJ2-7 to the DNA end suggests the J call may be wrong. Per germline, CDR1 MNHEY and CDR2 SVGAGI. The CDR3 sequence is 13 residues long.

The chain has TRBV19 and TRBJ2-3; 10 nucleotides match TRBD2. Trimming took 8 bases from V and 5 from J; bases not matched to a gene: 7. Germline V CDR1 and CDR2: LNHDA, SQIVND (reference sequence). The CDR3 is made up of 14 amino acids. The CDR3 DNA sequence: TGTGCCAGTCGAAGCGGGAGGGCCGGAGATACGCAGTATTTT. This sequence encodes CASRSGRAGDTQYF. Based on the CDR3 plus reference TRBV19 and TRBJ2-3, the full variable domain is DGGITQSPKYLFRKEGQNVTLSCEQNLNHDAMYWYRQDPGQGLRLIYYSQIVNDFQKGDIAEGYSVSREKKESFPLTVTSAQKNPTAFYLCASRSGRAGDTQYFGPGTRLTVL.

J is TRBJ1-1 and V is TRBV12-5; D might be TRBD1 (6 bases). V lost 1 base and J lost 5, with 8 bases in between. The CDR3 runs to 13 residues. Germline assignment: CDR1 LGHNT and CDR2 FRNRAP. The CDR3 DNA is TGTGCTAGTGGTTTGGAGCAGGGGACTGAAGCTTTCTTT. Protein product: CASGLEQGTEAFF. The whole variable domain, remainder taken from reference TRBV12-5 and TRBJ1-1, is DARVTQTPRHKVTEMGQEVTMRCQPILGHNTVFWYRQTMMQGLELLAYFRNRAPLDDSGMPKDRFSAEMPDATLATLKIQPSEPRDSAVYFCASGLEQGTEAFFGQGTRLTVV.

The CDR3 nucleotides are TGTGCCAGCAGCCAAAGACTAGCGGGAGTACACAATGAGCAGTTCTTC. Protein sequence: CASSQRLAGVHNEQFF. The rearrangement links TRBV4-2 to TRBJ2-1, with 12 bases lining up with TRBD2. Per the germline V gene, CDR1 is LGHNA and CDR2 is YNFKEQ. Unmatched junction bases numbered 4, after V lost 2 bases and J lost 5 bases. The CDR3 covers 16 residues.

CDR3 DNA: TGTGCCAGCAGTTTACGACAGGCACGTGAAGCTTTCTTT. Protein: CASSLRQAREAFF. This chain links TRBV28 with TRBJ1-1, with D maybe TRBD1 (6 bases). This CDR3 has 13 amino acids. Trimming left V 2 bases short and J 7 bases short, with 11 bases between. Germline loops: CDR1 MDHEN, CDR2 SYDVKM.

The V call is TRBV7-8, the J call TRBJ1-1; no clear D gene. Trimming removed 4 bases from V and 11 bases from J, with 14 bases in between. The germline gives CDR1 SGHVS, CDR2 FQNEAQ. The CDR3 sequence is 12 residues long. CDR3 in amino acids: CASSSHGMGAFF. CDR3 nucleotide sequence: TGTGCCAGCAGCTCACACGGCATGGGGGCTTTCTTT. The full variable domain, rest sourced from reference TRBV7-8 and TRBJ1-1, is GAGVSQSPRYKVAKRGQDVALRCDPISGHVSLFWYQQALGQGPEFLTYFQNEAQLDKSGLPSDRFFAERPEGSVSTLKIQRTQQEDSAVYLCASSSHGMGAFFGQGTRLTVV.

This clone has a single count. CDR3 region: CASSLKGQNEKLFF. In DNA, the CDR3 is TGTGCCAGCAGCTTGAAGGGCCAGAATGAAAAACTGTTTTTT. The chain employs TRBV5-4 and TRBJ1-4, with no clear D. Germline CDR1 SGHNT, CDR2 YYREEE (reference sequence). Trimming pared 1 base from V and 5 bases from J, leaving 9 bases between. The CDR3 runs 14 residues.

The V gene is TRBV10-3, the J gene TRBJ1-1; D gene uncertain. Per germline, CDR1 ENHRY and CDR2 SYGVKD. V lost 3 bases to trimming and J lost 9 bases, with 8 bases between them. This CDR3 has 11 residues. In DNA form, the CDR3 reads TGTGCCATCAGTGACCCGGGGAAAGCTTTCTTT. Translated, it gives CAISDPGKAFF.

The chain employs TRBV5-1 and TRBJ1-2; D possibly corresponds to TRBD1 (5 bases). The germline gives CDR1 SGHRS, CDR2 YFSETQ. Trimming took off 3 bases at V and 2 bases at J, with 14 bases between the two ends. The length of the CDR3 is 15 residues. The CDR3 DNA reads as TGCGCCAGCAGCTCTCCTTCCGGACAAAACTATGGCTACACCTTC. Translated, it gives CASSSPSGQNYGYTF.

The gene calls are TRBV6-6 and TRBJ1-6; a weak D match, TRBD1 (6 bases). V lost 6 bases and J 8 bases, leaving 17 bases between the germline ends. Germline V gene lookup returns CDR1 MNHNY and CDR2 SVGAGI (reference sequence). The CDR3 contains 15 residues. CDR3 nucleotides: TGTGCCAGCAGCCTTTCAGGGGATTTTGATTCACCCCTCCACTTT. Its protein is CASSLSGDFDSPLHF.

The chain recombines TRBV2 with TRBJ2-5; D call uncertain. Germline-derived CDR1 and CDR2 are SNHLY and FYNNEI. Between the trimmed V and J ends, which lost 6 bases and 0 bases, there was a span of 14 bases. The CDR3 length is 15 residues. CDR3 sequence: CASRGNRMYQETQYF. DNA of the CDR3: TGTGCCAGCAGGGGGAACAGAATGTACCAAGAGACCCAGTACTTC.

The rearrangement joins TRBV9 to TRBJ2-3; 11 nucleotides match TRBD2. The J segment lost 10 bases and the V segment lost 0 bases, leaving 7 bases of the junction unmatched. The CDR3 has 15 residues. The germline CDR1 and CDR2 sequences are SGDLS and YYNGEE. The DNA for the CDR3 is TGTGCCAGCAGCGTAGAACTAGCGGGGGTAATTTCGCAGTATTTT. This gives the protein CASSVELAGVISQYF.

The gene calls are TRBV7-9 and TRBJ2-5; tentative D call: TRBD1 (6 bases). Looked up from germline, CDR1 is SEHNR and CDR2 is FQNEAQ (reference sequence). The V gene lost 8 bases and the J gene lost 5 bases, with 18 bases spanning the gap. CDR3 length: 14 residues. The CDR3 loop is CASGPATGAETQYF. The CDR3 DNA reads as TGTGCCAGCGGCCCCGCGACAGGCGCGGAGACCCAGTACTTC.